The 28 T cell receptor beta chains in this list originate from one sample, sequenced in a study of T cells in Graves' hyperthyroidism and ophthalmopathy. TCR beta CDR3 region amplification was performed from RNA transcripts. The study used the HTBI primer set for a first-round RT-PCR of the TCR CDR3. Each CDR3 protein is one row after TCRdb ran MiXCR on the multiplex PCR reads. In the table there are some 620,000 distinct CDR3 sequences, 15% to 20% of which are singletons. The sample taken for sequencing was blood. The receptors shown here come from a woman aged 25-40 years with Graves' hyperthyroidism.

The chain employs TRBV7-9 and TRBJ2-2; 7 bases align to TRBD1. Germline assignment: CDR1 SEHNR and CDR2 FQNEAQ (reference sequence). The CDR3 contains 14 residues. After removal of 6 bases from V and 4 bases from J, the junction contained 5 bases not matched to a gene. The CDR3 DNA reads TGTGCCAGCAGGGGGGACAGCGGCACCGGGGAGCTGTTTTTT. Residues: CASRGDSGTGELFF.

CDR3 sequence: CASSGDRGPETDTQYF. The DNA of the CDR3 is TGTGCCAGCAGTGGGGACAGGGGTCCTGAAACAGATACGCAGTATTTT. This rearrangement joins TRBV6-2 or TRBV6-3 to TRBJ2-3; 10 bases map to TRBD1. The V and J ends lost 5 bases and 3 bases, in that order; junction bases with no gene match: 8. The germline V gene has CDR1 MNHEY and CDR2 SVGEGT. The CDR3 totals 16 residues.

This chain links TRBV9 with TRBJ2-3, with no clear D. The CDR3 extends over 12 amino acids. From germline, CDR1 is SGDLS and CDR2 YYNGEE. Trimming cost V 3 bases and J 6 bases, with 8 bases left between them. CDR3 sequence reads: CASSAYLDTQYF. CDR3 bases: TGTGCCAGCAGCGCATATTTGGATACGCAGTATTTT.

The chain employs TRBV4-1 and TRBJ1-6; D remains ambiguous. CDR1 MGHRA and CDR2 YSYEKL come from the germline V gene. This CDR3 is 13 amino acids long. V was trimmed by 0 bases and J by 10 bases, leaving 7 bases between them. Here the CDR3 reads CASSQDFNSPLHF. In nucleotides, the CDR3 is TGCGCCAGCAGCCAAGATTTTAACTCACCCCTCCACTTT.

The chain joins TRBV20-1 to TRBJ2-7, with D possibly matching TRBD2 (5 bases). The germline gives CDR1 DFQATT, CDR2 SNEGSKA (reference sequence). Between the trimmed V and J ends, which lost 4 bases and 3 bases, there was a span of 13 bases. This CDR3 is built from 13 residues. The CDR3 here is CSANRNSVYEQYF. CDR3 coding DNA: TGCAGTGCTAACCGAAATAGCGTCTACGAGCAGTACTTC.

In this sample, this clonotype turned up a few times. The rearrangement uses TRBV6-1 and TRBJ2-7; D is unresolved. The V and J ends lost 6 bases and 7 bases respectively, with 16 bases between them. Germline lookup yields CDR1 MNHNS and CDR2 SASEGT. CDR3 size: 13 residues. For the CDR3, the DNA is TGTGCCAGCAGCGATAGTAGGTTATGGGAGCAGTACTTC. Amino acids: CASSDSRLWEQYF.

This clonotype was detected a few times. CDR3 nucleotides: TGTGCCAGCAGCTTTCCTACGATAGATTCTAGCACAGATACGCAGTATTTT. Amino acids: CASSFPTIDSSTDTQYF. V usage is TRBV13 and J usage is TRBJ2-3, with D hard to call. V lost 3 bases, J lost 0 bases, and 16 bases lay in between. CDR3 length: 17 amino acids. Germline V gene sequence: CDR1 PRHDT, CDR2 FYEKMQ (reference sequence).

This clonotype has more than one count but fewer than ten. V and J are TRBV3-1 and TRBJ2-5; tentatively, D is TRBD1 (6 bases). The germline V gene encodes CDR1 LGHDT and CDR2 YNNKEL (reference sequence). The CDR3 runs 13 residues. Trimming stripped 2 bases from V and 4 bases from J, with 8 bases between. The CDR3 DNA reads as TGTGCCAGCAGCCAATTAGGGGGAGAGACCCAGTACTTC. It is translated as CASSQLGGETQYF.

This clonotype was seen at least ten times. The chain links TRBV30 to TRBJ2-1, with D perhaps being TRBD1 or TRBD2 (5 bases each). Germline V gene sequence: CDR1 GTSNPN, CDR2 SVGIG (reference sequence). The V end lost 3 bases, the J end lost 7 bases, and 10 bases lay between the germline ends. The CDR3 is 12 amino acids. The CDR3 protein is CAWRLWGNEQFF. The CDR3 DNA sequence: TGTGCCTGGAGATTGTGGGGGAATGAGCAGTTCTTC.

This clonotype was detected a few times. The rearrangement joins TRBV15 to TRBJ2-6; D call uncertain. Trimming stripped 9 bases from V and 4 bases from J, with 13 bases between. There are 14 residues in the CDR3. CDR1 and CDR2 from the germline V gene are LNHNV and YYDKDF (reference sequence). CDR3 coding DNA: TGTGCCACGAGGAGCCCTCAAGGGGCCAACGTCCTGACTTTC. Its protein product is CATRSPQGANVLTF.

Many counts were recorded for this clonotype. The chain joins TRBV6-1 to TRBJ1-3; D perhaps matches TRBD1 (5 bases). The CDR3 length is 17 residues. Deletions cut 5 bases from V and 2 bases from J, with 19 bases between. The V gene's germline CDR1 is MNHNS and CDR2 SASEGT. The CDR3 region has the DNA TGTGCCAGCAGTTTAAGACGGGACGCAGCCCCTGGAAACACCATATATTTT. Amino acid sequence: CASSLRRDAAPGNTIYF.

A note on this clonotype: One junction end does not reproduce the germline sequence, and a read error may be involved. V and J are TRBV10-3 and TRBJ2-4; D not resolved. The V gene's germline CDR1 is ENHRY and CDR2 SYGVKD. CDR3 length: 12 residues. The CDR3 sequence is CATSKDENIQYF. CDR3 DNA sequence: TGTGCCACCAGTAAGGACGAAAACATTCAGTACTTC.

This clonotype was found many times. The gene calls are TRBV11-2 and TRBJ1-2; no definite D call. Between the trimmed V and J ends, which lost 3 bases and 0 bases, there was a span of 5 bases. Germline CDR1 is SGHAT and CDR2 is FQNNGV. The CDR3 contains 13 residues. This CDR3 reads CASSFGPNYGYTF. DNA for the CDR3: TGTGCCAGCAGCTTCGGTCCTAACTATGGCTACACCTTC.

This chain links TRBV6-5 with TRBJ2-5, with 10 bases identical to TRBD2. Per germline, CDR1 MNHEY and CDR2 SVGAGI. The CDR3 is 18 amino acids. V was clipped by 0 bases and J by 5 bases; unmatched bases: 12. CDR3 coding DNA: TGTGCCAGCAGTTACTCGCGGTTCGAACTAGCGGGACGGGAGACCCAGTACTTC. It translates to CASSYSRFELAGRETQYF.

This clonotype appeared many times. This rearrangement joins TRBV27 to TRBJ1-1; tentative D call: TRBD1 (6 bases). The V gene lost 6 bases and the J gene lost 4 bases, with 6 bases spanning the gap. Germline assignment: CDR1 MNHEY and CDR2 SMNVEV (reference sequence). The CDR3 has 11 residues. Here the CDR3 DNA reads TGTGCCAGCAGACAGGGCACTGAAGCTTTCTTT. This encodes CASRQGTEAFF.

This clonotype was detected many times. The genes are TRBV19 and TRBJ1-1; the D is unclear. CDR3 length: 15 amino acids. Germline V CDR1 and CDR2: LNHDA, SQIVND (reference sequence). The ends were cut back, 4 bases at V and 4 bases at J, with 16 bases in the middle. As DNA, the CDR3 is TGTGCCAGTAGTAAACGTAGGGAACGGGGCACTGAAGCTTTCTTT. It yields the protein CASSKRRERGTEAFF.

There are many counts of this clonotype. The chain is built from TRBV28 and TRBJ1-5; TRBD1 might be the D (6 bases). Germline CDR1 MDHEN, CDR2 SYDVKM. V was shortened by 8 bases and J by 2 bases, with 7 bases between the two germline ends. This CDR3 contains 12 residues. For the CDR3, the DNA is TGTGCCAGCGCAGGGGGCAATCAGCCCCAGCATTTT. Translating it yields CASAGGNQPQHF.

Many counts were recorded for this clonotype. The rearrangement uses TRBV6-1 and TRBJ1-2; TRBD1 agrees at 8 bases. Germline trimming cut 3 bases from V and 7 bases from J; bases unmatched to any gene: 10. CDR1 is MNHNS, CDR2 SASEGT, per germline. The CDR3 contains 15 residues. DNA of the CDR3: TGTGCCAGCAGTGAGGCGGACAGGGAAGGGAGTGGCTACACCTTC. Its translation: CASSEADREGSGYTF.

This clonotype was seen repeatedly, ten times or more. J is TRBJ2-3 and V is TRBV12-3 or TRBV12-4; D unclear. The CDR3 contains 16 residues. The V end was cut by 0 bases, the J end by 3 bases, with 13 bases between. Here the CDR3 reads CASSLAVLVDTDTQYF. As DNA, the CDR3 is TGTGCCAGCAGTTTAGCGGTGCTAGTGGATACAGATACGCAGTATTTT.

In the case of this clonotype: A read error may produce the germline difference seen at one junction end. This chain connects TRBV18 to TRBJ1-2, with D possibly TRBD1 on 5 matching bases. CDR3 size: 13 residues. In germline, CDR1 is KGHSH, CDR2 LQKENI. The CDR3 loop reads CASSPSRVDGYAF. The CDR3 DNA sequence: TGTGCCAGCTCACCCTCCAGGGTGGATGGCTACGCCTTC.

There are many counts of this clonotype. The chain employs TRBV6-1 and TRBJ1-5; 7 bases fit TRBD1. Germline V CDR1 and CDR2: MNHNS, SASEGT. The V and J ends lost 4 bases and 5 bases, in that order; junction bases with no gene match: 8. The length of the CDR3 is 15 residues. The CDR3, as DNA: TGTGCCAGCAGTGCGCTACAGGGGTGGGATCAGCCCCAGCATTTT. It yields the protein CASSALQGWDQPQHF.

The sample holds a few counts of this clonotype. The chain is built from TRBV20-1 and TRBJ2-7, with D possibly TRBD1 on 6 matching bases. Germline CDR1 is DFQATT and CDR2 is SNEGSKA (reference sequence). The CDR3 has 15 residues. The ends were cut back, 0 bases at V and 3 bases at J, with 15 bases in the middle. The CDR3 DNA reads TGCAGTGCTAGAGATCTCAGGGGTCGTATCTACGAGCAGTACTTC. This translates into CSARDLRGRIYEQYF.

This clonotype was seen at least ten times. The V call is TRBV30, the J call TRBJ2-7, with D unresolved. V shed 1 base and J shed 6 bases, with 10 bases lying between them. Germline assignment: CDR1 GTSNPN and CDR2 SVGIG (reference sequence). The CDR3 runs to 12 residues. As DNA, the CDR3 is TGTGCCTGGAGTGACAGAATCGCCGAGCAGTACTTC. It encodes CAWSDRIAEQYF. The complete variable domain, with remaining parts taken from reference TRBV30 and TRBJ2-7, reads SQTIHQWPATLVQPVGSPLSLECTVEGTSNPNLYWYRQAAGRGLQLLFYSVGIGQISSEVPQNLSASRPQDRQFILSSKKLLLSDSGFYLCAWSDRIAEQYFGPGTRLTVT.

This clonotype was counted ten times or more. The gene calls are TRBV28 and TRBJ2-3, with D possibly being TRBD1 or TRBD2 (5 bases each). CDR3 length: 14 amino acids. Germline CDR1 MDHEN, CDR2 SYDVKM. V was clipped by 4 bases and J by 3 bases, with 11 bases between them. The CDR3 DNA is TGTGCCAGCAGTTCGAGGGGTAGGACAGATACGCAGTATTTT. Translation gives CASSSRGRTDTQYF.

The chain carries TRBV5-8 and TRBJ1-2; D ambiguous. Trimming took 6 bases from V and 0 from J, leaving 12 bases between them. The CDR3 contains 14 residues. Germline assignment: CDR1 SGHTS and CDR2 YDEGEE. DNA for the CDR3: TGTGCCAGCACCCGGGTTCCCTCTAACTATGGCTACACCTTC. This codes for CASTRVPSNYGYTF.

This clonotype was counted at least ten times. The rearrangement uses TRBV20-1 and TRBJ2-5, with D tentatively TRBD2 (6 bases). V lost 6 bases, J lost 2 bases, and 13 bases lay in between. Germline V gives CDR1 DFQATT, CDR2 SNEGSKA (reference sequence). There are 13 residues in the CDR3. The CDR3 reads CSAPTSYQETQYF. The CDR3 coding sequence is TGCAGTGCCCCGACTAGTTATCAAGAGACCCAGTACTTC.

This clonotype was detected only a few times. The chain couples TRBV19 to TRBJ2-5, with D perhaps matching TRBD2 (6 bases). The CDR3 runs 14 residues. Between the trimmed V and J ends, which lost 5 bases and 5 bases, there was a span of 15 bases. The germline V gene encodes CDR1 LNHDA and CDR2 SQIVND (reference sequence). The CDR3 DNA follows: TGTGCCAGTAGTCCGGGACCGGGGGTGGAGACCCAGTACTTC. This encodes CASSPGPGVETQYF.

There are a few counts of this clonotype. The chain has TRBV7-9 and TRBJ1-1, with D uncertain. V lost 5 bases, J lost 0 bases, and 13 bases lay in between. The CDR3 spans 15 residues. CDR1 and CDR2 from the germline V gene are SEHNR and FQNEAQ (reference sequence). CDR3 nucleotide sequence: TGTGCCAGCAGCGTAGATAGACACCTGAACACTGAAGCTTTCTTT. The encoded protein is CASSVDRHLNTEAFF.